This T cell receptor beta chain is drawn from a study of cytomegalovirus exposure and HLA in healthy donors. Study results and caveats: Several of the most significant clusters appeared, in a later analysis, to be linked to common viral pathogens.

With 60 Vbeta and 13 Jbeta primers, the PCR was carried out. This table comes from immunoSEQ multiplex PCR, and its TCRdb copy is limited to in-frame clones, with some not included. The sample shows under 200,000 clones, around 78% of them seen only once. Trimming removed 2 bases from V and 4 bases from J, with 12 bases in between. CDR1 and CDR2 (germline): SGDLS, YYNGEE. There are 14 residues in the CDR3. Concerning this clone itself: Its specificity is not known.

Sequencing input: PBMCs. The chain recombines TRBV9 with TRBJ1-1; possibly TRBD1 for D (5 bases). The receptor was derived from a woman in her 30s in good health and CMV-seropositive. The CDR3 region has the DNA TGTGCCAGCAGCGTGGGAGGGGAGGGCACTGAAGCTTTCTTT. Its translation is CASSVGGEGTEAFF.